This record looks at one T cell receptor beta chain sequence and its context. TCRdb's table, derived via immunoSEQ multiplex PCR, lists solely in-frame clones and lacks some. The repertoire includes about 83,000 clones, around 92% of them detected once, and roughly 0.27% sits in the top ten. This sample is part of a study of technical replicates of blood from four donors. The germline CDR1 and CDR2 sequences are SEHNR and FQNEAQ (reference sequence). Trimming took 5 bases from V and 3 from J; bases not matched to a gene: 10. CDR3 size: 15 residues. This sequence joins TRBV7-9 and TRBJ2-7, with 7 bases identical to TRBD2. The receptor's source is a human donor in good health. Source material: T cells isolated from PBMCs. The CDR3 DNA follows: TGTGCCAGCAGCCGCCGGGAGGCGACTAACTACGAGCAGTACTTC. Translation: CASSRREATNYEQYF.